Sequencing of this T cell receptor beta chain was carried out in a study of technical replicates of blood from a few donors. The CDR3 is 15 residues long. V lost 0 bases and J lost 2, with 6 bases in between. Germline assignment: CDR1 SGDLS and CDR2 YYNGEE. Only in-frame clones appear in the TCRdb table, and some are missing; sequencing was by immunoSEQ multiplex PCR. Here the sample spans around 95,000 clones, roughly 94% being singletons. This rearrangement joins TRBV9 to TRBJ2-6; possible D gene TRBD1, 6 bases. Sequencing used T cells isolated from PBMCs. This receptor was identified in a human donor in good health. The CDR3 DNA is TGTGCCAGCAGCGTAGGGGGGCCTGGGGCCAACGTCCTGACTTTC. As protein: CASSVGGPGANVLTF.